The 2 T cell receptor beta chains given below trace back to one sample, sequenced in a study of blood T cell repertoires in COVID-19. Data came from immunoSEQ multiplex PCR; TCRdb stores just in-frame clones and leaves some out. Of roughly 380,000 clones listed, 89% are singletons. The sample consisted of peripheral blood. All receptors derive from a woman aged 40-49 years with COVID-19, enrolled during active disease.

Points on this clone: This sequence may be a read error, since a much larger clone differs from it by one base. The rearrangement joins TRBV4-3 to TRBJ2-7, with D perhaps TRBD1 (6 bases). This CDR3 has 16 amino acids. Trimming stripped 0 bases from V and 3 bases from J, with 15 bases between. Per the germline V gene, CDR1 is LGHNA and CDR2 is YSLEER. The CDR3 region is CASSQDEGTRGYEQYF. For the CDR3, the DNA is TGCGCCAGCAGCCAAGACGAAGGGACAAGGGGCTACGAGCAGTACTTC.

This chain uses TRBV6-2 or TRBV6-3 with TRBJ2-7, with D perhaps matching TRBD2 (6 bases). CDR1 MNHEY and CDR2 SVGEGT come from the germline V gene. Between the trimmed V and J ends, which lost 5 bases and 7 bases, there was a span of 15 bases. The length of the CDR3 is 13 residues. CDR3 coding DNA: TGTGCCAGCAGTATCCCGGGGGTGAGAGAGCAGTACTTC. This sequence encodes CASSIPGVREQYF.